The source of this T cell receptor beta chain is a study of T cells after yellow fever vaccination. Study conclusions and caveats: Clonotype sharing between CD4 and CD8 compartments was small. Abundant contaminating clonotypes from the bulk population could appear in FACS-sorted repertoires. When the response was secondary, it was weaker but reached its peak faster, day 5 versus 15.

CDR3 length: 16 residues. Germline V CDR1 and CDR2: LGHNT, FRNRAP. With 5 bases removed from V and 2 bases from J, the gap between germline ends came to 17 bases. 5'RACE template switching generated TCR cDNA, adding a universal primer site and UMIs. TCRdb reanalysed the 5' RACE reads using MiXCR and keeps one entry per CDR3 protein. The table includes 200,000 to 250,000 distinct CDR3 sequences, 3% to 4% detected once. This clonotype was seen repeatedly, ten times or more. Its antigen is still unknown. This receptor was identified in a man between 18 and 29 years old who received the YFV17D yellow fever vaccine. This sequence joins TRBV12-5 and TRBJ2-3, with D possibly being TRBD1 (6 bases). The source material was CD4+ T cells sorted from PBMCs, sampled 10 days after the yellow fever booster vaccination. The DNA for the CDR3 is TGTGCTAGTGGTCCCCTATTTGCAGGGGCCACAGATACGCAGTATTTT. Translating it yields CASGPLFAGATDTQYF.